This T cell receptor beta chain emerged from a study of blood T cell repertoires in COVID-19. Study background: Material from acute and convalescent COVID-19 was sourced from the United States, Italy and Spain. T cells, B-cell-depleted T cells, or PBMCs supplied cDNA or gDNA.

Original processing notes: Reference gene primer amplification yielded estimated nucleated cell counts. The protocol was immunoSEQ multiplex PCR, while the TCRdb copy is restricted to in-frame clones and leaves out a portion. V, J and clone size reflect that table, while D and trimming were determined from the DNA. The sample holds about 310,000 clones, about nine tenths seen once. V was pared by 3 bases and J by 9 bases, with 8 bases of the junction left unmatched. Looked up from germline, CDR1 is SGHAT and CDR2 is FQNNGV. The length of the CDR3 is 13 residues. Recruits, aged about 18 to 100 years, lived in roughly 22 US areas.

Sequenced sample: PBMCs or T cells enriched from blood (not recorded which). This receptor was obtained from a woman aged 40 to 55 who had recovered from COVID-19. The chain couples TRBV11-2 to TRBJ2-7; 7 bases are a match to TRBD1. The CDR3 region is CASSFGTVPSQYF. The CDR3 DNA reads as TGTGCCAGCAGCTTTGGGACAGTTCCCTCGCAGTACTTC.